This T cell receptor (beta chain) emerged from a study of T-cell reconstitution after alpha-beta-depleted transplantation in children. Whole-study results and caveats: Surviving thymic progenitors and recipient T cells were the source of high TCRbeta diversity at day 60 in some patients. Fresh T-cell production supplied most of the T-cell counts and diversity seen one year after transplant.

Worth noting for this clonotype: Its antigen is currently unknown.

Preparation of the TCRbeta library was carried out with unique molecular identifiers. From the PCR reads, TCRdb called clonotypes with MiXCR, one entry per CDR3 protein. In the table there are a few hundred thousand distinct CDR3 sequences, under 20% of which are singletons. The CDR3 consists of 15 residues. V was trimmed by 6 bases and J by 6 bases, leaving 19 bases between them. Germline V gene sequence: CDR1 LGHDT, CDR2 YNNKEL (reference sequence). The clonotype originates from a boy under two years old who had a stem cell transplant for Wiskott-Aldrich syndrome, so the T cells may come from the graft donor. The source was PBMCs, mostly from graft donor cells, collected 360 days after TCRalphabeta/CD19-depleted stem cell transplant. The chain is built from TRBV3-1 and TRBJ2-3, with D perhaps TRBD1 (5 bases). The CDR3: CASSTSFQGSDTQYF. CDR3 bases: TGTGCCAGCAGTACCAGTTTCCAGGGATCGGATACGCAGTATTTT.